These 26 T cell receptor beta chains came from one sample sequenced in a study of blood T cell repertoires in COVID-19. Sequencing used immunoSEQ multiplex PCR; TCRdb keeps in-frame clones, though not all of them. The sample yields 35,000 to 50,000 clones, approximately 86% seen once. The sample comprised peripheral blood. Receptors originate from a man in his 70s with acute or convalescent COVID-19.

The sample holds one count of this clone. This rearrangement joins TRBV28 to TRBJ2-3; 11 positions match TRBD2. Germline assignment: CDR1 MDHEN and CDR2 SYDVKM. V shed 3 bases and J 2 bases; nucleotides not matched to a gene: 7. The CDR3 has 17 amino acids. The CDR3 loop is CASSFLAGGLNTDTQYF. The CDR3 nucleotides are TGTGCCAGCAGTTTCCTAGCGGGGGGCCTTAACACAGATACGCAGTATTTT.

This clone has just one count. The V gene is TRBV6-5, the J gene TRBJ2-3; TRBD2 might be the D (5 bases). Germline V gives CDR1 MNHEY, CDR2 SVGAGI. The length of the CDR3 is 12 residues. The V end lost 5 bases, the J end lost 10 bases, and 13 bases lay between the germline ends. CDR3 residues: CASSISERAQYF. In DNA form, the CDR3 reads TGTGCCAGCAGTATTAGCGAAAGGGCGCAGTATTTT.

The chain combines TRBV6-5 with TRBJ2-2, with D possibly TRBD1 on 6 matching bases. Deletions cut 7 bases from V and 1 base from J, with 10 bases between. Germline-derived CDR1 and CDR2 are MNHEY and SVGAGI. The length of the CDR3 is 14 residues. CDR3 residues: CASTVQGNTGELFF. The CDR3 DNA reads as TGTGCCAGCACTGTACAGGGGAACACCGGGGAGCTGTTTTTT.

This chain uses TRBV5-6 with TRBJ2-2, with D tentatively TRBD1 (6 bases). Per germline, CDR1 SGHDT and CDR2 YYEEEE. The CDR3 sequence is 14 residues long. V lost 0 bases to trimming and J lost 7 bases, with 10 bases between them. In DNA, the CDR3 is TGTGCCAGCAGCTTGGACAGGGCGGGCGGGGAGCTGTTTTTT. Amino acid sequence: CASSLDRAGGELFF.

This clone showed up just a few times. The rearrangement links TRBV30 to TRBJ1-5; TRBD1 aligns across 9 bases. CDR1 and CDR2 from the germline V gene are GTSNPN and SVGIG (reference sequence). The CDR3 runs 16 residues. V lost 0 bases to trimming and J lost 2 bases; unmatched junction nucleotides: 5. The CDR3 reads CAWSVTRTGGNQPQHF. Here the CDR3 DNA reads TGTGCCTGGAGTGTAACTCGGACAGGGGGCAATCAGCCCCAGCATTTT.

The V and J genes are TRBV30 and TRBJ2-7, with TRBD1 matching 9 bases. Germline assignment: CDR1 GTSNPN and CDR2 SVGIG (reference sequence). The junction had 3 bases not matched to a gene; V was cut back by 7 bases and J by 2 bases. The CDR3 covers 12 residues. Here the CDR3 reads CAYGTGPYEQYF. The CDR3 DNA reads TGTGCCTATGGGACAGGGCCCTACGAGCAGTACTTC.

The chain uses TRBV2 and TRBJ1-5; 8 nucleotides align to TRBD1. Germline CDR1 SNHLY, CDR2 FYNNEI. J gave up 7 bases and V 4 bases, and 9 bases lay outside the gene matches. The CDR3 totals 15 residues. Written as DNA, the CDR3 is TGTGCCAGCAGTGTATACAGGGGGAGGTCCCAGCCCCAGCATTTT. It encodes CASSVYRGRSQPQHF. Using reference TRBV2 and TRBJ1-5 for the parts outside the CDR3, the full variable domain is EPEVTQTPSHQVTQMGQEVILRCVPISNHLYFYWYRQILGQKVEFLVSFYNNEISEKSEIFDDQFSVERPDGSNFTLKIRSTKLEDSAMYFCASSVYRGRSQPQHFGDGTRLSIL.

The chain has TRBV2 and TRBJ1-4, with a tentative D call TRBD1 (5 bases). V lost 2 bases, J lost 8 bases, and 15 bases lay in between. Germline loops: CDR1 SNHLY, CDR2 FYNNEI. CDR3 length: 15 residues. CDR3 coding DNA: TGTGCCAGCAGTGAATATGGGGGGGTAGGAGAAAAACTGTTTTTT. Its translation: CASSEYGGVGEKLFF.

The chain has TRBV10-3 and TRBJ2-1, with 9 nucleotides matching TRBD2. Looked up from germline, CDR1 is ENHRY and CDR2 is SYGVKD. CDR3 length: 12 residues. J lost 9 bases, V lost 11 bases, and 8 bases had no gene match. The DNA for the CDR3 is TGTGCCGCCTCCGGGACTAGCATTGAGCAGTTCTTC. As protein: CAASGTSIEQFF.

V gene TRBV24-1 combines with J gene TRBJ2-2; the match to TRBD2 covers 10 bases. The CDR3 contains 16 residues. CDR1 and CDR2 from the germline V gene are KGHDR and SFDVKD. Unmatched junction bases numbered 5, after V lost 1 base and J lost 7 bases. The CDR3 is CATSDLAGGRFGELFF. DNA of the CDR3: TGTGCCACCAGTGATTTAGCGGGGGGGCGATTCGGGGAGCTGTTTTTT.

The rearrangement joins TRBV5-1 to TRBJ1-3; 8 bases agree with TRBD1. CDR3 length equals 15 residues. The germline V gene encodes CDR1 SGHRS and CDR2 YFSETQ. The ends lost 4 bases at V and 6 bases at J; junction bases unmatched: 9. CDR3 in DNA: TGCGCCAGCAGCGTAAAAGGACAGGGCGAAAACACCATATATTTT. Translation gives CASSVKGQGENTIYF.

This clone showed up just a few times. The rearrangement joins TRBV11-2 to TRBJ2-7, with TRBD1 matching 7 bases. This CDR3 is built from 15 residues. V was pared by 1 base and J by 5 bases, with 8 bases of the junction left unmatched. Looked up from germline, CDR1 is SGHAT and CDR2 is FQNNGV. The CDR3 loop reads CASSLAGQAGNEQYF. The CDR3 region has the DNA TGTGCCAGCAGCTTAGCCGGACAGGCCGGAAACGAGCAGTACTTC.

With regard to this clone: At the DNA level, this CDR3 is encoded by other sequences in the same sample as well. The chain employs TRBV10-3 and TRBJ1-5; the match to TRBD1 covers 7 bases. Per germline, CDR1 ENHRY and CDR2 SYGVKD. The V segment lost 4 bases and the J segment 0 bases; nucleotides outside the gene matches: 3. The CDR3 runs 15 residues. The CDR3 is CAISGGGYSNQPQHF. CDR3 coding DNA: TGTGCCATCAGTGGAGGGGGCTATAGCAATCAGCCCCAGCATTTT.

This chain connects TRBV29-1 to TRBJ1-1; TRBD1 matches 12 bases. Germline CDR1 reads SQVTM; CDR2 reads ANQGSEA. The CDR3 contains 14 residues. The V segment lost 7 bases and the J segment 1 base; nucleotides outside the gene matches: 4. The CDR3 is CSAGTGGTNTEAFF. The CDR3, as DNA: TGCAGCGCCGGGACAGGGGGCACGAACACTGAAGCTTTCTTT.

This chain links TRBV7-2 with TRBJ1-2, with 7 bases aligning to TRBD1. Unmatched junction bases numbered 7, after V lost 5 bases and J lost 4 bases. CDR1 is SGHTA, CDR2 FQGNSA, per germline. This CDR3 region has 14 residues. CDR3 DNA: TGTGCCAGCAGCCCGGGACAGATGATCTATGGCTACACCTTC. The encoded protein is CASSPGQMIYGYTF.

The genes are TRBV4-1 and TRBJ2-2; the match to TRBD1 covers 8 bases. J gave up 5 bases and V 4 bases, and 12 bases lay outside the gene matches. CDR1 is MGHRA and CDR2 is YSYEKL in the germline V gene. CDR3 size: 17 residues. CDR3 residues: CASSRGPTGDPTGELFF. CDR3 nucleotides: TGCGCCAGCAGCCGCGGGCCGACAGGGGATCCAACCGGGGAGCTGTTTTTT.

The chain carries TRBV5-6 and TRBJ1-2; 12 positions agree with TRBD1. Trimming took 0 bases from V and 8 from J; bases not matched to a gene: 8. Germline V lookup: CDR1 SGHDT, CDR2 YYEEEE. CDR3 length equals 16 residues. The DNA of the CDR3 is TGTGCCAGCAGCTTGGAGGGACAGGGGGCGTCGGGCGGCTACACCTTC. It codes for CASSLEGQGASGGYTF.

This chain links TRBV6-4 with TRBJ2-1; perhaps TRBD1 as D (6 bases). Trimming removed 3 bases at V and 9 bases at J, with 9 bases between. The V gene's germline CDR1 is MRHNA and CDR2 SNTAGT. This CDR3 is built from 12 residues. CDR3 DNA: TGTGCCAGCAGTGAAAGCAGGGGTGAGCAGTTCTTC. Encoded protein: CASSESRGEQFF.

The chain joins TRBV28 to TRBJ1-1, with D perhaps matching TRBD1 (5 bases). CDR3 length equals 15 residues. V was cut by 2 bases and J by 6 bases, with 16 bases left in between. In germline, CDR1 is MDHEN, CDR2 SYDVKM. The CDR3 nucleotides are TGTGCCAGCAGTTTACCATCTAGACAGCCACCTGAAGCTTTCTTT. This gives the protein CASSLPSRQPPEAFF. The whole variable domain, filled in from reference TRBV28 and TRBJ1-1, reads DVKVTQSSRYLVKRTGEKVFLECVQDMDHENMFWYRQDPGLGLRLIYFSYDVKMKEKGDIPEGYSVSREKKERFSLILESASTNQTSMYLCASSLPSRQPPEAFFGQGTRLTVV.

In its sample, this clone was seen once. This chain uses TRBV5-6 with TRBJ1-6; TRBD1 might be the D (5 bases). In germline, CDR1 is SGHDT, CDR2 YYEEEE. The CDR3 is made up of 15 amino acids. V lost 0 bases, J lost 7 bases, and 11 bases lay in between. CDR3 loop: CASSLGTGVNSPLHF. The CDR3 coding sequence is TGTGCCAGCAGCTTGGGAACAGGCGTCAATTCACCCCTCCACTTT. Looking up the rest from reference TRBV5-6 and TRBJ1-6 gives the full variable domain: DAGVTQSPTHLIKTRGQQVTLRCSPKSGHDTVSWYQQALGQGPQFIFQYYEEEERQRGNFPDRFSGHQFPNYSSELNVNALLLGDSALYLCASSLGTGVNSPLHFGNGTRLTVT.

The rearrangement links TRBV7-2 to TRBJ2-1; D is possibly TRBD2 (5 bases). Deletions cut 1 base from V and 4 bases from J, with 17 bases between. CDR3 length: 17 residues. Germline V lookup: CDR1 SGHTA, CDR2 FQGNSA. The CDR3 spells CASSLGGGLGSYNEQFF. DNA for the CDR3: TGTGCCAGCAGCTTAGGTGGAGGATTAGGGAGTTACAATGAGCAGTTCTTC.

This clone was seen a single time. The DNA for the CDR3 is TGTGCCAGCAGCCCTCGGGGCAATCAGCCCCAGCATTTT. It specifies CASSPRGNQPQHF. The V and J genes are TRBV7-8 and TRBJ1-5; no clear D gene. The CDR3 covers 13 residues. The V and J ends lost 5 bases and 2 bases respectively, with 7 bases between them. Germline V gene data show CDR1 as SGHVS and CDR2 as FQNEAQ.

In its sample, this clone was seen a few times. In DNA form, the CDR3 reads TGTGCCAGCAGGTCGACAGGCCTGGCTTTAGACACCTTC. It codes for CASRSTGLALDTF. The chain joins TRBV6-1 to TRBJ1-2, with D maybe TRBD1 (6 bases). Germline CDR1 is MNHNS and CDR2 is SASEGT. CDR3 length equals 13 residues. Trimming pared 6 bases from V and 12 bases from J, leaving 20 bases between.

This clone occurred a few times. This chain links TRBV5-4 with TRBJ1-5, with D possibly TRBD1 on 5 matching bases. V gave up 0 bases and J gave up 7 bases, with 8 bases separating them. The CDR3 sequence is 13 residues long. Germline CDR1 and CDR2: SGHNT and YYREEE (reference sequence). The CDR3 spells CASSLGGDQPQHF. The CDR3 DNA is TGTGCCAGCAGCTTGGGGGGCGACCAGCCCCAGCATTTT.

This rearrangement joins TRBV5-4 to TRBJ2-5, with 11 bases matching TRBD2. Trimming at V came to 2 bases and at J to 2 bases, leaving 5 bases not matched to a gene. CDR3 length: 16 amino acids. Germline V CDR1 and CDR2: SGHNT, YYREEE (reference sequence). The CDR3 reads CASSFPGLAEQETQYF. DNA of the CDR3: TGTGCCAGCAGCTTCCCGGGACTAGCGGAACAAGAGACCCAGTACTTC. Full variable domain (outside the CDR3, taken from reference TRBV5-4 and TRBJ2-5): ETGVTQSPTHLIKTRGQQVTLRCSSQSGHNTVSWYQQALGQGPQFIFQYYREEENGRGNFPPRFSGLQFPNYSSELNVNALELDDSALYLCASSFPGLAEQETQYFGPGTRLLVL.

This chain joins TRBV5-1 and TRBJ2-5, with 14 bases that match TRBD2. From germline, CDR1 is SGHRS and CDR2 YFSETQ. The CDR3 is 15 residues long. The junction had 4 bases not matched to a gene; V was cut back by 5 bases and J by 4 bases. The CDR3 here is CASRSGLAGVETQYF. The CDR3 DNA follows: TGCGCCAGCAGATCGGGACTAGCGGGAGTAGAGACCCAGTACTTC.